This T cell receptor (beta chain) was found in a study of cytotoxic CD8 clonotypes in ibrutinib-treated CLL. Whole-study context: Productive templates averaged approximately 260,000 per sample, and productive rearrangements more than 80,000.

Per the germline V gene, CDR1 is SGHTA and CDR2 is FQGTGA. The CDR3 is 14 amino acids. Trimming shortened V by 5 bases and J by 0 bases, and 9 bases separated the two germline ends. Some clones are missing from TCRdb's copy, which holds only in-frame ones; the method was immunoSEQ multiplex PCR. The data contain under 150,000 clones, approximately 90% of them singletons. The TCR originated in a human donor with chronic lymphocytic leukemia. The V gene is TRBV7-3, the J gene TRBJ2-3, with D tentatively TRBD2 (6 bases). This material consisted of PBMCs, taken after 12 months of ibrutinib treatment. Written as DNA, the CDR3 is TGTGCCAGCAGCCGTAGCGGTAGCACAGATACGCAGTATTTT. Its translation is CASSRSGSTDTQYF.